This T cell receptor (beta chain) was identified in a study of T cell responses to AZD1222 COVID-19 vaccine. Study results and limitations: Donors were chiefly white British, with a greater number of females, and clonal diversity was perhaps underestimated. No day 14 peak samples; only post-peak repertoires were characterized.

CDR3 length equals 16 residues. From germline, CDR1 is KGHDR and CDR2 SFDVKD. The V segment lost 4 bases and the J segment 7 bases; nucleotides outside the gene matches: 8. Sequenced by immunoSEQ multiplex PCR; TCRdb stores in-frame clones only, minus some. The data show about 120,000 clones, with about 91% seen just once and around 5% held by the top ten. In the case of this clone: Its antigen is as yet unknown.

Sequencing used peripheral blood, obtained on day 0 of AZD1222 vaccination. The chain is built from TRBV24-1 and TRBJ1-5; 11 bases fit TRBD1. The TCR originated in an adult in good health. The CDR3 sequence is CATSDKDRGLGQPQHF. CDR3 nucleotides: TGTGCCACCAGTGACAAGGACAGGGGGCTGGGGCAGCCCCAGCATTTT.